This T cell receptor (beta chain) was profiled in a study of T cell responses to AZD1222 COVID-19 vaccine. V lost 4 bases and J 8 bases, leaving 19 bases between the germline ends. CDR3 length equals 16 residues. The germline gives CDR1 SGHRS, CDR2 YFSETQ. Produced via immunoSEQ multiplex PCR; TCRdb's table is partial and in-frame only. The sample lists approximately 70,000 clones; roughly 89% were seen once. The chain couples TRBV5-1 to TRBJ1-6, with D perhaps matching TRBD1 (5 bases). The sequencing here drew on peripheral blood, taken on day 0 of AZD1222 vaccination. The sequence was collected from an adult in good health. The CDR3 region is CASSIGEGSGDSPLHF. DNA of the CDR3: TGCGCCAGCAGCATTGGAGAGGGGTCCGGGGATTCACCCCTCCACTTT. Full variable domain (remainder filled in from reference TRBV5-1 and TRBJ1-6): KAGVTQTPRYLIKTRGQQVTLSCSPISGHRSVSWYQQTPGQGLQFLFEYFSETQRNKGNFPGRFSGRQFSNSRSEMNVSTLELGDSALYLCASSIGEGSGDSPLHFGNGTRLTVT.